A selection of T cell receptor beta chains follows, all from one sample in a study of blood T cells in healthy people across ages. MiXCR, applied by TCRdb to the 5' RACE reads, yields one record per CDR3 protein. The sample includes 750,000 or so distinct CDR3 sequences, approximately 25% of them seen just once. These same data were also listed under a study on T cells of mothers and their children.

The sample was blood. These receptors all come from a boy aged 10-17 years in good health. CDR3s include the opening cysteine and the closing phenylalanine or tryptophan. Each record gives: D gene, clone size, J gene, V gene, CDR3 protein, CDR3 DNA. D genes are given only for firm matches. A row's size may be missing; if present it is once, few, many or a size class.

d_call: -; clone_size: few; j_call: TRBJ2-7; v_call: TRBV21-1; cdr3_aa: CASSARDGEIGQYF; cdr3_nt: TGTGCCAGCAGCGCCCGGGACGGTGAAATAGGGCAGTACTTC
d_call: -; clone_size: few; j_call: TRBJ1-1; v_call: TRBV7-9; cdr3_aa: CASSQRATEAFF; cdr3_nt: TGTGCCAGCAGCCAGCGTGCCACTGAAGCTTTCTTT
d_call: -; clone_size: -; j_call: TRBJ2-3; v_call: TRBV20-1; cdr3_aa: CSVRGDTDTQYF; cdr3_nt: TGCAGTGTCCGGGGGGACACCGATACGCAGTATTTT
d_call: -; clone_size: -; j_call: TRBJ2-3; v_call: TRBV9; cdr3_aa: CASSVVANADYF; cdr3_nt: TGTGCCAGCAGCGTAGTGGCAAATGCGGACTATTTT
d_call: -; clone_size: few; j_call: TRBJ1-1; v_call: TRBV24-1; cdr3_aa: CATSDSLNTEAFF; cdr3_nt: TGTGCCACATCCGACAGTCTGAACACTGAAGCTTTCTTT
d_call: TRBD1; clone_size: -; j_call: TRBJ1-5; v_call: TRBV7-9; cdr3_aa: CASSLGTGGVQPQHF; cdr3_nt: TGTGCCAGCAGCTTAGGGACAGGGGGAGTACAGCCCCAGCATTTT
d_call: -; clone_size: -; j_call: TRBJ2-1; v_call: TRBV14; cdr3_aa: CASSRDPYNEQFF; cdr3_nt: TGTGCCAGCAGCCGGGACCCTTACAATGAGCAGTTCTTC
d_call: -; clone_size: -; j_call: TRBJ1-2; v_call: TRBV2; cdr3_aa: CASSDSPNYGYTF; cdr3_nt: TGTGCCAGCAGTGATTCCCCCAACTATGGCTACACCTTC
d_call: TRBD1; clone_size: -; j_call: TRBJ2-5; v_call: TRBV2; cdr3_aa: CASSRDQGDEETQYF; cdr3_nt: TGTGCCAGCAGTCGAGATCAGGGGGATGAAGAGACCCAGTACTTC
d_call: -; clone_size: -; j_call: TRBJ2-1; v_call: TRBV29-1; cdr3_aa: CSVDLGVDEQFF; cdr3_nt: TGCAGCGTAGACCTCGGAGTGGATGAGCAGTTCTTC
d_call: TRBD1; clone_size: -; j_call: TRBJ1-1; v_call: TRBV6-2/TRBV6-3; cdr3_aa: CASSPMPGGSTTTEAFF; cdr3_nt: TGTGCCAGCAGTCCTATGCCAGGGGGCTCGACCACCACTGAAGCTTTCTTT
d_call: TRBD2; clone_size: -; j_call: TRBJ2-1; v_call: TRBV5-1; cdr3_aa: CASSIAGSGYEQFF; cdr3_nt: TGCGCCAGCAGCATAGCGGGATCGGGTTATGAGCAGTTCTTC
d_call: -; clone_size: few; j_call: TRBJ2-2; v_call: TRBV5-5; cdr3_aa: CASSLTTYFANTGELFF; cdr3_nt: TGTGCCAGCAGCTTGACAACCTACTTCGCGAACACCGGGGAGCTGTTTTTT
d_call: -; clone_size: few; j_call: TRBJ1-5; v_call: TRBV20-1; cdr3_aa: CSASPGTDGQPQHF; cdr3_nt: TGCAGTGCTAGCCCAGGGACGGACGGTCAGCCCCAGCATTTT
d_call: -; clone_size: few; j_call: TRBJ2-7; v_call: TRBV20-1; cdr3_aa: CSASVYPGVGVSYEQYF; cdr3_nt: TGCAGTGCTAGTGTATATCCCGGGGTGGGGGTATCCTACGAGCAGTACTTC
d_call: -; clone_size: few; j_call: TRBJ1-5; v_call: TRBV27; cdr3_aa: CASRPNQPQHF; cdr3_nt: TGTGCCAGCAGGCCCAATCAGCCCCAGCATTTT
d_call: TRBD1; clone_size: few; j_call: TRBJ1-3; v_call: TRBV10-3; cdr3_aa: CAVTTGVDTIYF; cdr3_nt: TGTGCCGTCACTACAGGGGTCGACACCATATATTTT
d_call: -; clone_size: -; j_call: TRBJ2-7; v_call: TRBV20-1; cdr3_aa: CSARDRGDYEQYF; cdr3_nt: TGCAGTGCTAGAGATAGGGGGGACTACGAGCAGTACTTC
d_call: -; clone_size: few; j_call: TRBJ1-2; v_call: TRBV7-7; cdr3_aa: CASLTLEDGYGYTF; cdr3_nt: TGTGCTAGCTTGACACTAGAGGACGGCTATGGCTACACCTTC
d_call: -; clone_size: few; j_call: TRBJ2-1; v_call: TRBV3-1; cdr3_aa: CASSAPGLNPLGWGYNEQFF; cdr3_nt: TGTGCCAGCAGCGCCCCAGGCCTCAACCCTCTAGGTTGGGGGTACAATGAGCAGTTCTTC
d_call: TRBD2; clone_size: few; j_call: TRBJ2-4; v_call: TRBV7-3; cdr3_aa: CASSLTGLGQNIQYF; cdr3_nt: TGTGCCAGCAGCTTAACCGGACTAGGGCAAAACATTCAGTACTTC
d_call: TRBD2; clone_size: many; j_call: TRBJ2-5; v_call: TRBV29-1; cdr3_aa: CSVASGGEETQYF; cdr3_nt: TGCAGCGTTGCTTCGGGGGGGGAAGAGACCCAGTACTTC
d_call: -; clone_size: -; j_call: TRBJ1-1; v_call: TRBV6-6; cdr3_aa: CASSPEFAEAFF; cdr3_nt: TGTGCCAGCAGCCCAGAATTTGCAGAAGCTTTCTTT
d_call: TRBD1; clone_size: -; j_call: TRBJ2-7; v_call: TRBV5-1; cdr3_aa: CASSPGQGGGEQYF; cdr3_nt: TGCGCCAGCAGCCCGGGACAGGGAGGTGGGGAGCAGTACTTC
d_call: -; clone_size: few; j_call: TRBJ1-1; v_call: TRBV29-1; cdr3_aa: CSGVENTEAFF; cdr3_nt: TGCAGCGGGGTGGAGAACACTGAAGCTTTCTTT
d_call: -; clone_size: few; j_call: TRBJ1-1; v_call: TRBV6-1; cdr3_aa: CASRGFEGGRVEAFF; cdr3_nt: TGTGCCAGCAGAGGGTTTGAGGGAGGGAGAGTTGAAGCTTTCTTT
d_call: -; clone_size: -; j_call: TRBJ1-1; v_call: TRBV15; cdr3_aa: CATSRQVNTEAFF; cdr3_nt: TGTGCCACCAGCAGACAGGTGAACACTGAAGCTTTCTTT
d_call: -; clone_size: -; j_call: TRBJ1-2; v_call: TRBV11-3; cdr3_aa: CASSPGIANYGYTF; cdr3_nt: TGTGCCAGCAGCCCTGGAATAGCTAACTATGGCTACACCTTC
d_call: -; clone_size: -; j_call: TRBJ2-5; v_call: TRBV4-1; cdr3_aa: CASSQGTRGDQETQYF; cdr3_nt: TGCGCCAGCAGCCAAGGGACTCGGGGAGACCAAGAGACCCAGTACTTC
d_call: TRBD1; clone_size: -; j_call: TRBJ2-2; v_call: TRBV11-2; cdr3_aa: CASRITGTGNTGELFF; cdr3_nt: TGTGCCAGCAGGATTACCGGGACAGGGAACACCGGGGAGCTGTTTTTT
d_call: TRBD1; clone_size: -; j_call: TRBJ2-7; v_call: TRBV20-1; cdr3_aa: CSAYDRGPSYEQYF; cdr3_nt: TGCAGTGCATACGACAGGGGGCCTTCCTACGAGCAGTACTTC
d_call: -; clone_size: -; j_call: TRBJ2-1; v_call: TRBV12-5; cdr3_aa: CASGLVGLRIVEKSSYNEQFF; cdr3_nt: TGTGCTAGTGGTTTGGTAGGTCTCAGGATCGTAGAGAAGAGCTCCTACAATGAGCAGTTCTTC
d_call: TRBD1; clone_size: -; j_call: TRBJ2-5; v_call: TRBV29-1; cdr3_aa: CSVRTGRETQYF; cdr3_nt: TGCAGCGTCCGGACAGGGAGAGAGACCCAGTACTTC
d_call: -; clone_size: -; j_call: TRBJ2-1; v_call: TRBV4-3; cdr3_aa: CASSQHTGDTYNEQFF; cdr3_nt: TGCGCCAGCAGCCAACACACTGGGGACACCTACAATGAGCAGTTCTTC
d_call: TRBD1; clone_size: few; j_call: TRBJ1-6; v_call: TRBV12-3/TRBV12-4; cdr3_aa: CASTPQGAGSPLHF; cdr3_nt: TGTGCCAGCACCCCACAGGGGGCCGGATCACCCCTCCACTTT
d_call: -; clone_size: few; j_call: TRBJ2-3; v_call: TRBV6-5; cdr3_aa: CASRELSTDTQYF; cdr3_nt: TGTGCCAGCAGAGAATTAAGTACAGATACGCAGTATTTT
d_call: TRBD2; clone_size: -; j_call: TRBJ2-1; v_call: TRBV20-1; cdr3_aa: CSAKAGDVSYNEQFF; cdr3_nt: TGCAGTGCAAAAGCGGGAGACGTCTCCTACAATGAGCAGTTCTTC
d_call: -; clone_size: -; j_call: TRBJ2-7; v_call: TRBV4-2; cdr3_aa: CASSQSSGYYEQYF; cdr3_nt: TGTGCCAGCAGCCAATCCTCAGGGTACTACGAGCAGTACTTC
d_call: TRBD1; clone_size: -; j_call: TRBJ1-6; v_call: TRBV4-1; cdr3_aa: CASSQVGQALGSPLHF; cdr3_nt: TGCGCCAGCAGCCAAGTAGGACAGGCCTTGGGTTCACCCCTCCACTTT
d_call: -; clone_size: few; j_call: TRBJ1-1; v_call: TRBV28; cdr3_aa: CATLQNAPPEAFF; cdr3_nt: TGTGCCACCCTCCAAAATGCCCCCCCTGAAGCTTTCTTT
d_call: TRBD1; clone_size: -; j_call: TRBJ2-2; v_call: TRBV13; cdr3_aa: CASSEGFYRGNTGELFF; cdr3_nt: TGTGCCAGCAGCGAAGGATTCTACAGGGGCAACACCGGGGAGCTGTTTTTT
d_call: TRBD2; clone_size: -; j_call: TRBJ2-7; v_call: TRBV7-9; cdr3_aa: CASSPRTSGTYDQYF; cdr3_nt: TGTGCCAGCAGCCCGCGGACTAGCGGGACCTACGACCAGTACTTC
d_call: -; clone_size: few; j_call: TRBJ1-4; v_call: TRBV4-1; cdr3_aa: CASSQDVSEKLFF; cdr3_nt: TGCGCCAGCAGCCAAGATGTAAGCGAAAAACTGTTTTTT
d_call: -; clone_size: few; j_call: TRBJ2-5; v_call: TRBV7-3; cdr3_aa: CASSPSEGREQYF; cdr3_nt: TGTGCCAGCAGCCCGAGCGAGGGAAGGGAGCAGTACTTC
d_call: -; clone_size: few; j_call: TRBJ1-1; v_call: TRBV4-1; cdr3_aa: CASSQDLYTVGAFF; cdr3_nt: TGCGCCAGCAGCCAAGACCTGTACACCGTCGGAGCTTTCTTT
d_call: -; clone_size: few; j_call: TRBJ2-7; v_call: TRBV10-3; cdr3_aa: CAIARSSYEQYF; cdr3_nt: TGTGCCATCGCCAGGAGCTCCTACGAGCAGTACTTC
d_call: -; clone_size: few; j_call: TRBJ1-6; v_call: TRBV28; cdr3_aa: CASNMDSSYNSPLHF; cdr3_nt: TGTGCCAGCAATATGGACAGCTCCTATAATTCACCCCTCCACTTT
d_call: -; clone_size: -; j_call: TRBJ1-5; v_call: TRBV12-3/TRBV12-4; cdr3_aa: CASSPMGQRDQPQHF; cdr3_nt: TGTGCCAGCAGTCCGATGGGACAAAGGGATCAGCCCCAGCATTTT
d_call: TRBD1; clone_size: -; j_call: TRBJ2-4; v_call: TRBV7-2; cdr3_aa: CASSSRTGDIQYF; cdr3_nt: TGTGCCAGCAGCAGTAGGACAGGGGACATTCAGTACTTC
d_call: -; clone_size: -; j_call: TRBJ2-5; v_call: TRBV28; cdr3_aa: CASSHDTGPQETQYF; cdr3_nt: TGTGCCAGCAGTCACGACACTGGGCCCCAAGAGACCCAGTACTTC
d_call: TRBD1; clone_size: few; j_call: TRBJ1-1; v_call: TRBV7-9; cdr3_aa: CASSFRTGVAFF; cdr3_nt: TGTGCCAGCAGCTTTCGGACAGGGGTGGCTTTCTTT
d_call: -; clone_size: -; j_call: TRBJ2-5; v_call: TRBV19; cdr3_aa: CASIGPDQETQYF; cdr3_nt: TGTGCCAGTATAGGCCCGGACCAAGAGACCCAGTACTTC
d_call: -; clone_size: -; j_call: TRBJ2-1; v_call: TRBV12-3/TRBV12-4; cdr3_aa: CASSFVILYNEQFF; cdr3_nt: TGTGCCAGCAGTTTTGTAATCCTCTACAATGAGCAGTTCTTC
d_call: TRBD2; clone_size: -; j_call: TRBJ2-1; v_call: TRBV20-1; cdr3_aa: CSAHLGLAGVNEQFF; cdr3_nt: TGCAGTGCTCACCTCGGACTAGCGGGTGTCAATGAGCAGTTCTTC